Included here is one T cell receptor (beta chain) sequence, with context. It has no known antigen specificity. No much larger clone exists at a distance of one base, and base qualities are not known. V is shortened by 7 bases, J by 5 bases, and the region joining them spans 23 bases. From the cysteine up to the phenylalanine, the CDR3 has a length of 15 residues. Only the CDR3 part of the read is kept: 45 bases, read in frame from the first base. CDR1 and CDR2 (GTSNPN, SVGIG) derive from the germline V gene (reference sequence). Read against the paper, the sample's time point label means: before neoadjuvant nivolumab. Patients were newly diagnosed with stage II-IVA oral cavity squamous cell carcinoma and had received no prior systemic or radiation treatment. The cohort consisted of patients with HPV-negative, locally advanced oral cavity squamous cell carcinoma. Peripheral blood mononuclear cells were analyzed directly, without maintenance or expansion in culture. Samples came from a longitudinal correlative study of a single-arm phase II trial of neoadjuvant nivolumab in oral cavity squamous cell carcinoma. Subject-matched pre- and post-treatment PBMCs and tumors from three responders and three non-responders were subjected to genomic DNA-based TCRbeta sequencing. Peripheral blood mononuclear cells were collected before nivolumab treatment and were collected again after treatment, at the time of surgery. Genomic DNA was isolated from PBMCs using the Maxwell RSC DNA from Cells kit.

The record originates from a study of neoadjuvant anti-PD-1 for oral cavity cancer (dated by TCRdb to the early 2020s). Regarding the complete study: Before undergoing curative-intent surgical resection, most patients got three to four biweekly nivolumab doses at 3 mg/kg. Patients who did not progress were given a fourth nivolumab dose at about day 43 and had definitive surgical resection on days 50-56. Responders were defined as patients with complete response, partial response or stable disease by RECIST 1.1; non-responders were defined as patients with progression. There were 12 to 13 patients in the parent correlative cohort, and the response rate was over 25%. Study-wide conclusions, independent of this receptor: Only a few patients per response group were included in the TCR analyses, and the authors called for validation in larger cohorts. After neoadjuvant nivolumab, significantly higher T cell clonality (Gini index) was found within PBMCs in non-responders than in responders. A higher pretreatment blood Treg/Th17 ratio correlated with both higher pretreatment blood TCRbeta clonality and lower post-treatment tumor TCRbeta clonality.

For deep sequencing, each PBMC sample was run in six replicates, with libraries mostly built from approximately 500 ng of input genomic DNA. The immunoSEQ hsTCRbeta kit was used to prepare TCRbeta libraries, following the manufacturer's instructions. Sequencing of the completed libraries took place using an Illumina NovaSeq 6000 S4 flow cell after they had been pooled to around 2.7 nM. The study's own analysis went as follows. The immunoSEQ Analyzer handled quality control and preprocessing of the raw data. The analysis was limited to productive rearrangements, and each clonotype was defined by a unique CDR3 amino acid sequence. Repertoire clonality was estimated as the Gini-Simpson index, computed with the R package tcR. Gini indices were compared with Student's t test, and associations with tumor size change were assessed by Pearson correlation. TCRdb's version of the immuneACCESS table is confined to in-frame rearrangements and falls short of the full clone set. An unresolved V gene accounts for under half of the shortfall where checked; the remainder is of unknown origin. The V and J calls and clone size come from that table; D and trimming were worked out from the DNA. This sample has about 16,000 clones in its table, and around 69% of those were observed once. Jointly, the top ten make up approximately 2.5% of the sample.

Here the chain combines TRBV30 and TRBJ1-1; tentative D gene TRBD1, with 6 bases matching. The sequencing here drew on PBMCs, taken before nivolumab (anti-PD-1) treatment. The TCR sequence derives from a person between 40 and 85 years old with oral cavity squamous cell carcinoma. The CDR3 is CAFRARGAITTEAFF. The sequence in DNA is TGTGCCTTCAGGGCCCGGGGGGCGATAACAACTGAAGCTTTCTTT.